The rows below give T cell receptor beta chains drawn from one sample of a study of T cell responses to AZD1222 COVID-19 vaccine. Sequencing used immunoSEQ multiplex PCR; TCRdb keeps in-frame clones, though not all of them. The table shows 140,000 to 150,000 clones, with 75% to 95% occurring only once. The sample here was peripheral blood, taken on day 0 of MenACWY control vaccination. All receptors come from an adult in good health. Both conserved end residues are part of each CDR3. Fields, in order: CDR3 DNA, CDR3 protein, clone size, D gene, V gene, J gene. D genes are given only for firm matches. Only some rows state a clone size, as once, few, many or a class for expanded clones.

cdr3_nt: TGTGCCAGCAGGAAACGGGAGTTCCACGAGCAGTACTTC; cdr3_aa: CASRKREFHEQYF; clone_size: -; d_call: -; v_call: TRBV6-5; j_call: TRBJ2-7
cdr3_nt: TGCAGTGCTAGTGATAGCGGGAGGCAAGAGACCCAGTACTTC; cdr3_aa: CSASDSGRQETQYF; clone_size: -; d_call: TRBD2; v_call: TRBV20-1; j_call: TRBJ2-5
cdr3_nt: TGTGCCTGGAGGTCCAGCGGGGCGACCTACGAGCAGTACTTC; cdr3_aa: CAWRSSGATYEQYF; clone_size: -; d_call: TRBD2; v_call: TRBV30; j_call: TRBJ2-7
cdr3_nt: TGTGCCAGCAGCGCAGTGGGTGAAGCTTTCTTT; cdr3_aa: CASSAVGEAFF; clone_size: -; d_call: -; v_call: TRBV7-6; j_call: TRBJ1-1
cdr3_nt: TGCAGCGTGGGACGGCAGAACACTGAAGCTTTCTTT; cdr3_aa: CSVGRQNTEAFF; clone_size: few; d_call: -; v_call: TRBV29-1; j_call: TRBJ1-1
cdr3_nt: TGTGCCTGGAAAAGTTCAGGGCCCTACGAGCAGTACTTC; cdr3_aa: CAWKSSGPYEQYF; clone_size: -; d_call: -; v_call: TRBV30; j_call: TRBJ2-7
cdr3_nt: TGCAGCCATCGGGGGGCGAGAGAGACCCAGTACTTC; cdr3_aa: CSHRGARETQYF; clone_size: -; d_call: -; v_call: TRBV29-1; j_call: TRBJ2-5
cdr3_nt: TGTGCCAGCAGTTTTAACAGGGGGATGAACACTGAAGCTTTCTTT; cdr3_aa: CASSFNRGMNTEAFF; clone_size: -; d_call: TRBD1; v_call: TRBV6-2/TRBV6-3; j_call: TRBJ1-1
cdr3_nt: TGTGCCAGTAGTATGTTGGCAGGGGGAAATGAGCAGTTCTTC; cdr3_aa: CASSMLAGGNEQFF; clone_size: -; d_call: TRBD1; v_call: TRBV19; j_call: TRBJ2-1
cdr3_nt: TGTGCCAGTAGTACAGTCCGGGACCGGGGGGAGACTGAAGCTTTCTTT; cdr3_aa: CASSTVRDRGETEAFF; clone_size: -; d_call: -; v_call: TRBV19; j_call: TRBJ1-1
cdr3_nt: TGCAGCGTTGCCGGGCAGATGATGAACACTGAAGCTTTCTTT; cdr3_aa: CSVAGQMMNTEAFF; clone_size: -; d_call: -; v_call: TRBV29-1; j_call: TRBJ1-1
cdr3_nt: TGCGCCAGCAGCCTCAGCGGTAGCTCCTACAATGAGCAGTTCTTC; cdr3_aa: CASSLSGSSYNEQFF; clone_size: -; d_call: -; v_call: TRBV5-1; j_call: TRBJ2-1
cdr3_nt: TGTGCCAGCAGTTTAGACCCCGCAAGGCGGGACACCATATATTTT; cdr3_aa: CASSLDPARRDTIYF; clone_size: -; d_call: -; v_call: TRBV27; j_call: TRBJ1-3
cdr3_nt: TGCACCATCGGGGGGCGGACCGGCTACACCTTC; cdr3_aa: CTIGGRTGYTF; clone_size: -; d_call: -; v_call: TRBV20-1; j_call: TRBJ1-2
cdr3_nt: TGTGCCACCAGCAGAGAGAAAACAGGGGGCTCTTACGGCTACACCTTC; cdr3_aa: CATSREKTGGSYGYTF; clone_size: -; d_call: TRBD1; v_call: TRBV15; j_call: TRBJ1-2
cdr3_nt: TGTGCCAGCGTCCAGGGCACAGATACGCAGTATTTT; cdr3_aa: CASVQGTDTQYF; clone_size: -; d_call: -; v_call: TRBV2; j_call: TRBJ2-3
cdr3_nt: TGTGCCAGCAGCCAGATAGACAGGGATGGCGGCTACACCTTC; cdr3_aa: CASSQIDRDGGYTF; clone_size: -; d_call: TRBD1; v_call: TRBV3-1/TRBV3-2; j_call: TRBJ1-2
cdr3_nt: TGTGCCAGCAGCCGTAGGTCGGGCAACACCGGGGAGCTGTTTTTT; cdr3_aa: CASSRRSGNTGELFF; clone_size: -; d_call: -; v_call: TRBV3-1/TRBV3-2; j_call: TRBJ2-2